This T cell receptor beta chain was found in a study of cytomegalovirus exposure and HLA in healthy donors. Overall study findings and caveats: Highly shared variants forming one cluster were likely a sequencing artifact. Looking again later, the authors saw that most CMV-associated TCR beta chains seemed HLA-restricted. The study recorded about 150 TCR beta chains that were cytomegalovirus-associated.

Concerning this clone itself: No antigen is known for it.

The germline V gene encodes CDR1 SGHVS and CDR2 FQNEAQ. The length of the CDR3 is 15 residues. V lost 6 bases, J lost 4 bases, and 8 bases stayed unmatched. The PCR contained 60 Vbeta and 13 Jbeta primers. This table comes from immunoSEQ multiplex PCR, and its TCRdb copy is limited to in-frame clones, with some not included. The sample contains 80,000 or so clones, 60% to 70% of which appear only once. The receptor comes from a young man in good health and CMV-seropositive. The chain links TRBV7-8 to TRBJ2-1; TRBD2 agrees at 8 bases. Sequencing was carried out using PBMCs. The CDR3 DNA follows: TGTGCCAGCAGACCGCTAGCGGGTAAATACAATGAGCAGTTCTTC. Its protein is CASRPLAGKYNEQFF.